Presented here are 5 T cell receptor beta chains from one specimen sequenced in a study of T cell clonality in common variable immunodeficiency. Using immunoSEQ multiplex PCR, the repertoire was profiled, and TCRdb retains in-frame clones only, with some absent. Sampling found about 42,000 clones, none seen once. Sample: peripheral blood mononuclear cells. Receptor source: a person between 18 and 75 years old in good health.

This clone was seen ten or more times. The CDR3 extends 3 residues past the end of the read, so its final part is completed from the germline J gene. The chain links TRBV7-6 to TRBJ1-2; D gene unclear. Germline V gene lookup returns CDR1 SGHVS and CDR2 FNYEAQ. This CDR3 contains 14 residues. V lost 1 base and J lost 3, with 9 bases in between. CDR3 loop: CASSLGQDDYGYTF. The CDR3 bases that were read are TGTGCCAGCAGCTTAGGCCAGGATGACTATGGC.

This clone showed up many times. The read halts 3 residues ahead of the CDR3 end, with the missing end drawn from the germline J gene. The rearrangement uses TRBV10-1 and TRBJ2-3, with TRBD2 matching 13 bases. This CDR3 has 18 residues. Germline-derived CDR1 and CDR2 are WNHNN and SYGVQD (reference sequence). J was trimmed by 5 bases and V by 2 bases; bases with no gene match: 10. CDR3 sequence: CASSELNTSGGAEDTQYF. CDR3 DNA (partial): TGCGCCAGCAGTGAGCTCAATACTAGCGGGGGGGCAGAAGATACG.

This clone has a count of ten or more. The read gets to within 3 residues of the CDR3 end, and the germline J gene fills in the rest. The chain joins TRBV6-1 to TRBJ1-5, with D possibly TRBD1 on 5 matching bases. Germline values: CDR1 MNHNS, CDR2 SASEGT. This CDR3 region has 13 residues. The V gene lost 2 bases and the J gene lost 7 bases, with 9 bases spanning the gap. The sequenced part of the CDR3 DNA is TGTGCCAGCAGTGAATCAGGGAGGCAGCCC. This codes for CASSESGRQP. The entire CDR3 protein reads CASSESGRQPQHF.

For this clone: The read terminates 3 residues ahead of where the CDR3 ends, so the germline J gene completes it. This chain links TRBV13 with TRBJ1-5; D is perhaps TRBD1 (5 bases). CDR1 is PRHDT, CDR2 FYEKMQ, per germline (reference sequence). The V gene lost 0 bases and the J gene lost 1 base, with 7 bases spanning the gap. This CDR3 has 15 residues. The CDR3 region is CASSLGQGSNQPQHF. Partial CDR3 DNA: TGTGCCAGCAGCTTAGGGCAGGGCAGCAATCAGCCC.

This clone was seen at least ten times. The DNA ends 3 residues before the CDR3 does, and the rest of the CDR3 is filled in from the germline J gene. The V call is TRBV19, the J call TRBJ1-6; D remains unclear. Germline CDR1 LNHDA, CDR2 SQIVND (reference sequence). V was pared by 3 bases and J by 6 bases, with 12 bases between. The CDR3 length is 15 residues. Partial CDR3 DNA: TGTGCCAGTAGTATTAGGGCTGGCCTTAATTCACCC. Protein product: CASSIRAGLNSP. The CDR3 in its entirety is CASSIRAGLNSPLHF.